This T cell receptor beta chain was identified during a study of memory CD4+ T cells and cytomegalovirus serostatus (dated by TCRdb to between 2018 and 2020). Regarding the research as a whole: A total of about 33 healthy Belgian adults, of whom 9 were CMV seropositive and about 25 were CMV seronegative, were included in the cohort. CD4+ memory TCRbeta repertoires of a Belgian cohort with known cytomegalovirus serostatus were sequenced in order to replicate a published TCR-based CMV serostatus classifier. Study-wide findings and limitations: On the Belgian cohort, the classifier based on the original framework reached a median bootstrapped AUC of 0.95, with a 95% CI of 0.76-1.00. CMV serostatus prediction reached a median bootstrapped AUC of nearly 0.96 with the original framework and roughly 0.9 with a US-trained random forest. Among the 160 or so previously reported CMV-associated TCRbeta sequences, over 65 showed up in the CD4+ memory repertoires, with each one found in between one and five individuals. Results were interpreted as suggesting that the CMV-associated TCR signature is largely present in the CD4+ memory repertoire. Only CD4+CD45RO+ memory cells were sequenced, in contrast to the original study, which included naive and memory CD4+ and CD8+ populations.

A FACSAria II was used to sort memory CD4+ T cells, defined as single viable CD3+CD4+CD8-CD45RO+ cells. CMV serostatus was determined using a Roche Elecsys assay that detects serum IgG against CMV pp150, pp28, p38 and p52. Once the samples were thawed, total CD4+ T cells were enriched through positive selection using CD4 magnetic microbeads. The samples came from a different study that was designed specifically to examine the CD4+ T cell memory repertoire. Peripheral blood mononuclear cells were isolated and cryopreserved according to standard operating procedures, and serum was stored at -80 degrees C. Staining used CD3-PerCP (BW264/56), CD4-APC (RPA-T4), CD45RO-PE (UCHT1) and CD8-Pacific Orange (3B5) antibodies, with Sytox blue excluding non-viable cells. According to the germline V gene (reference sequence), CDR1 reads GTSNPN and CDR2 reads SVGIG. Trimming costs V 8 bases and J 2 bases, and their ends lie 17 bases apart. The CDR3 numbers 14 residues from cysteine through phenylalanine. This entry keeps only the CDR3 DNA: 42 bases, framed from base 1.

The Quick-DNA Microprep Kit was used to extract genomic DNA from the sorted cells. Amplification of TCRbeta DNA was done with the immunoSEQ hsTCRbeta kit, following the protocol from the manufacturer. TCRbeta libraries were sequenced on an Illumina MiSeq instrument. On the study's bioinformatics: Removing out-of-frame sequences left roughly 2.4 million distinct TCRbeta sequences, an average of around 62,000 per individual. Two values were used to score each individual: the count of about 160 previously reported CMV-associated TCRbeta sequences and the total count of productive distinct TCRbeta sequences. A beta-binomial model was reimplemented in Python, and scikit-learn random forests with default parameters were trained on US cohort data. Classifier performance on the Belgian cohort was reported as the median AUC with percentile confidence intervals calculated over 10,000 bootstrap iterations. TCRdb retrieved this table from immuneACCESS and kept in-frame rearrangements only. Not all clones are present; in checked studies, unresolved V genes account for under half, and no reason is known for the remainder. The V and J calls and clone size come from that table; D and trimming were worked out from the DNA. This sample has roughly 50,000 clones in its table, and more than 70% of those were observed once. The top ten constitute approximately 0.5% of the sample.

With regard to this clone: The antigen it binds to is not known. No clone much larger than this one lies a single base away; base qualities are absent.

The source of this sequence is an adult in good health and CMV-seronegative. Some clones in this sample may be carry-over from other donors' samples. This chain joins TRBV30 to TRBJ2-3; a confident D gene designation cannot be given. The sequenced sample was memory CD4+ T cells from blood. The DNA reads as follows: TGTGCCGTGACCGCACATCTATTCACAGATACGCAGTATTTT. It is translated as CAVTAHLFTDTQYF.